This TCR beta chain was recorded in a study of cytomegalovirus exposure and HLA in healthy donors. The PCR contained 60 Vbeta and 13 Jbeta primers. Only in-frame clones appear in the TCRdb table, and some are missing; sequencing was by immunoSEQ multiplex PCR. The data show about 140,000 clones, with 76% seen just once and 3.9% held by the top ten. V shed 2 bases, J shed 0 bases, and the junction held 4 bases outside the gene matches. The CDR3 is made up of 16 amino acids. Germline V lookup: CDR1 SGHNT, CDR2 YYREEE (reference sequence). The sample taken for sequencing was PBMCs. The receptor comes from a man between 18 and 35 years old in good health and CMV-seronegative. V and J are TRBV5-4 and TRBJ2-1; the match to TRBD2 covers 8 bases. The CDR3 spells CASSLRLASSYNEQFF. CDR3 bases: TGTGCCAGCAGCTTACGACTAGCGAGCTCCTACAATGAGCAGTTCTTC.